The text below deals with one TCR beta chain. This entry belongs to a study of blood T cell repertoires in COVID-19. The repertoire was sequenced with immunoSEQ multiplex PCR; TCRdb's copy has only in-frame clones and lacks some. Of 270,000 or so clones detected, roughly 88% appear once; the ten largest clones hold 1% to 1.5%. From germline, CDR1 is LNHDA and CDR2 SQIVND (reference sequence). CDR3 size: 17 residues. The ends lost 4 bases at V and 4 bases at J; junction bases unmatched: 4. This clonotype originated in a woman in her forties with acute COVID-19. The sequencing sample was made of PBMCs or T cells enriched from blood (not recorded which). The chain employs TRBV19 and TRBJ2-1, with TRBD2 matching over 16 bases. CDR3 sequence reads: CASSTGLAGGPYNEQFF. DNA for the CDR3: TGTGCCAGTAGTACGGGACTAGCGGGAGGGCCATACAATGAGCAGTTCTTC.